The 19 T cell receptor beta chains listed next were all sequenced from one sample in a study of control samples from healthy donors and cancer patients. Here immunoSEQ multiplex PCR was the method, and the copy in TCRdb shows in-frame clones only, minus some. The profile covers 170,000 or so clones, with approximately 94% appearing a single time and around 9.3% taken by the ten largest. The specimen sequenced was blood. The source is a woman between 40 and 55 years old in good health.

This chain connects TRBV5-1 to TRBJ1-1; D is unclear. Germline V gene sequence: CDR1 SGHRS, CDR2 YFSETQ. The CDR3 sequence is 16 residues long. Trimming left V 1 base short and J 4 bases short, with 17 bases between. CDR3 DNA: TGCGCCAGCAGCTTGTCACAGTCGGTTTCGGGCACTGAAGCTTTCTTT. Translating it yields CASSLSQSVSGTEAFF.

The J gene is TRBJ1-1, the V gene TRBV5-8; 8 bases fit TRBD1. The germline gives CDR1 SGHTS, CDR2 YDEGEE. The length of the CDR3 is 17 residues. Trimming at V came to 0 bases and at J to 0 bases, leaving 7 bases not matched to a gene. This chain's CDR3 is CASSLVMTGALNTEAFF. The CDR3 region has the DNA TGTGCCAGCAGCTTGGTCATGACAGGGGCCTTGAACACTGAAGCTTTCTTT. The full variable domain, in which reference TRBV5-8 and TRBJ1-1 provide the parts outside the CDR3, is EAGVTQSPTHLIKTRGQQATLRCSPISGHTSVYWYQQALGLGLQFLLWYDEGEERNRGNFPPRFSGRQFPNYSSELNVNALELEDSALYLCASSLVMTGALNTEAFFGQGTRLTVV.

This clone occurred once. The chain employs TRBV19 and TRBJ2-1, with a tentative D call TRBD1 (5 bases). CDR3 length equals 15 residues. Germline CDR1 and CDR2: LNHDA and SQIVND (reference sequence). V shed 3 bases and J shed 5 bases, with 14 bases lying between them. The CDR3 loop reads CASSMGQGINNEQFF. The CDR3 DNA reads as TGTGCCAGTAGTATGGGGCAGGGAATTAACAATGAGCAGTTCTTC. The whole variable domain, remainder taken from reference TRBV19 and TRBJ2-1, is DGGITQSPKYLFRKEGQNVTLSCEQNLNHDAMYWYRQDPGQGLRLIYYSQIVNDFQKGDIAEGYSVSREKKESFPLTVTSAQKNPTAFYLCASSMGQGINNEQFFGPGTRLTVL.

This sequence joins TRBV11-1 and TRBJ1-2, with D possibly being TRBD1 (5 bases). The CDR3 covers 13 residues. Trimming cost V 2 bases and J 5 bases, with 9 bases left between them. Germline lookup yields CDR1 SGHAT and CDR2 FQDESV (reference sequence). This chain's CDR3 is CASSLSDRYGYTF. The CDR3 DNA reads TGTGCCAGCAGCTTATCAGACAGATATGGCTACACCTTC.

V and J are TRBV5-1 and TRBJ1-2; D uncertain. Trimming left V 4 bases short and J 6 bases short, with 13 bases between. The CDR3 is made up of 13 amino acids. CDR1 and CDR2 from the germline V gene are SGHRS and YFSETQ. The CDR3 region is CASSKESVDGYTF. DNA of the CDR3: TGCGCCAGCAGCAAGGAGTCTGTCGATGGCTACACCTTC.

This chain links TRBV19 with TRBJ2-5; D gene uncertain. Germline CDR1 and CDR2: LNHDA and SQIVND (reference sequence). Deletions cut 5 bases from V and 4 bases from J, with 11 bases between. CDR3 length equals 13 residues. CDR3: CASSLVSGETQYF. The CDR3 DNA is TGTGCCAGTAGTCTCGTTTCCGGAGAGACCCAGTACTTC.

The rearrangement uses TRBV6-2 or TRBV6-3 and TRBJ1-2, with unresolved D. The CDR3 consists of 15 residues. Per the germline V gene, CDR1 is MNHEY and CDR2 is SVGEGT. Trimming cost V 2 bases and J 1 base, with 11 bases left between them. Here the CDR3 reads CASSYGAGFNYGYTF. The CDR3 DNA sequence: TGTGCCAGCAGTTACGGAGCGGGCTTTAACTATGGCTACACCTTC.

The J gene is TRBJ2-2, the V gene TRBV7-2; D gene ambiguous. CDR3 length: 17 residues. Trimming shortened V by 1 base and J by 6 bases, and 18 bases separated the two germline ends. Germline V lookup: CDR1 SGHTA, CDR2 FQGNSA. The CDR3: CASSLEALPYPPGELFF. CDR3 coding DNA: TGTGCCAGCAGCTTAGAGGCGCTCCCCTACCCCCCCGGGGAGCTGTTTTTT.

The chain employs TRBV6-5 and TRBJ1-6; the match to TRBD1 covers 7 bases. The length of the CDR3 is 15 residues. From germline, CDR1 is MNHEY and CDR2 SVGAGI. V lost 6 bases to trimming and J lost 7 bases; unmatched junction nucleotides: 9. In nucleotides, the CDR3 is TGTGCCAGCAGCCAACAGACAGGGTGGAATTCACCCCTCCACTTT. Residues: CASSQQTGWNSPLHF.

DNA for the CDR3: TGTGCCAGCAGCACCGCGGGAGGATACGAGCAGTACTTC. It yields the protein CASSTAGGYEQYF. V gene TRBV7-3 combines with J gene TRBJ2-7, with TRBD2 matching 8 bases. Germline values: CDR1 SGHTA, CDR2 FQGTGA. This CDR3 is 13 amino acids long. Unmatched junction bases numbered 4, after V lost 5 bases and J lost 4 bases.

The chain carries TRBV11-2 and TRBJ1-2; D gene ambiguous. The CDR3 consists of 14 residues. Germline-derived CDR1 and CDR2 are SGHAT and FQNNGV. V was shortened by 1 base and J by 2 bases, with 8 bases between the two germline ends. CDR3 region: CASSLVGTNYGYTF. The CDR3 DNA reads TGTGCCAGCAGCTTAGTAGGCACCAACTATGGCTACACCTTC.

The gene calls are TRBV7-2 and TRBJ1-3; no firm D call. Trimming cost V 3 bases and J 3 bases, with 9 bases left between them. The CDR3 spans 14 residues. CDR1 is SGHTA and CDR2 is FQGNSA in the germline V gene. The CDR3 coding sequence is TGTGCCAGCAGCTTTTCTGGGGATGGAAACACCATATATTTT. Its protein product is CASSFSGDGNTIYF.

The chain joins TRBV7-9 to TRBJ1-1; D is undetermined. CDR1 and CDR2 from the germline V gene are SEHNR and FQNEAQ (reference sequence). V lost 5 bases, J lost 6 bases, and 16 bases lay in between. The CDR3 sequence is 14 residues long. CDR3 sequence: CASSHGVGLAEAFF. For the CDR3, the DNA is TGTGCCAGCAGCCACGGGGTGGGATTGGCTGAAGCTTTCTTT. Filled out from reference TRBV7-9 and TRBJ1-1, the complete variable domain reads DTGVSQNPRHKITKRGQNVTFRCDPISEHNRLYWYRQTLGQGPEFLTYFQNEAQLEKSRLLSDRFSAERPKGSFSTLEIQRTEQGDSAMYLCASSHGVGLAEAFFGQGTRLTVV.

This chain joins TRBV27 and TRBJ1-4, with a possible D match to TRBD1 (5 bases). The V and J ends lost 10 bases and 7 bases respectively, with 13 bases between them. CDR3 length: 12 residues. Germline CDR1 MNHEY, CDR2 SMNVEV (reference sequence). Here the CDR3 reads CAIPGGGEKLFF. CDR3 sequence (DNA): TGTGCCATCCCTGGGGGTGGTGAAAAACTGTTTTTT. The whole variable domain, filled in from reference TRBV27 and TRBJ1-4, reads EAQVTQNPRYLITVTGKKLTVTCSQNMNHEYMSWYRQDPGLGLRQIYYSMNVEVTDKGDVPEGYKVSRKEKRNFPLILESPSPNQTSLYFCAIPGGGEKLFFGSGTQLSVL.

The gene calls are TRBV6-5 and TRBJ1-1; TRBD1 might be the D (6 bases). V lost 10 bases, J lost 5 bases, and 20 bases lay in between. CDR1 is MNHEY and CDR2 is SVGAGI in the germline V gene. The CDR3 runs 14 residues. CDR3 residues: CATTRGNTLTEAFF. CDR3 in DNA: TGTGCCACCACAAGGGGGAACACACTTACTGAAGCTTTCTTT.

The genes are TRBV7-9 and TRBJ1-5; D is uncertain. The CDR3 sequence is 16 residues long. Trimming removed 2 bases from V and 3 bases from J, with 14 bases in between. The germline gives CDR1 SEHNR, CDR2 FQNEAQ (reference sequence). As DNA, the CDR3 is TGTGCCAGCAGCTTAAGTTCCGAAAGTCCCAATCAGCCCCAGCATTTT. Amino acid sequence: CASSLSSESPNQPQHF. The full variable domain, completed using reference TRBV7-9 and TRBJ1-5, is DTGVSQNPRHKITKRGQNVTFRCDPISEHNRLYWYRQTLGQGPEFLTYFQNEAQLEKSRLLSDRFSAERPKGSFSTLEIQRTEQGDSAMYLCASSLSSESPNQPQHFGDGTRLSIL.

V gene TRBV19 combines with J gene TRBJ2-3, with TRBD1 as a possible D gene (5 bases). Germline lookup yields CDR1 LNHDA and CDR2 SQIVND (reference sequence). The V end was cut by 7 bases, the J end by 2 bases, with 10 bases between. CDR3 length equals 13 residues. The DNA of the CDR3 is TGTGCCAGTAATTCCAGGGCCACAGATACGCAGTATTTT. Residues: CASNSRATDTQYF.

The chain combines TRBV27 with TRBJ2-1; TRBD1 agrees at 8 bases. V was pared by 2 bases and J by 6 bases, with 6 bases of the junction left unmatched. The CDR3 is 15 amino acids. Germline-derived CDR1 and CDR2 are MNHEY and SMNVEV (reference sequence). The CDR3 DNA sequence: TGTGCCAGCAGTTTAGTAACAGGGGGGTCCAATGAGCAGTTCTTC. Protein: CASSLVTGGSNEQFF.

The chain uses TRBV6-2 or TRBV6-3 and TRBJ1-6; D remains unclear. Between the trimmed V and J ends, which lost 4 bases and 7 bases, there was a span of 14 bases. Per the germline V gene, CDR1 is MNHEY and CDR2 is SVGEGT. This CDR3 is 15 amino acids long. CDR3 residues: CASSFGPQENSPLHF. The CDR3 region has the DNA TGTGCCAGCAGTTTCGGGCCCCAAGAGAATTCACCCCTCCACTTT.